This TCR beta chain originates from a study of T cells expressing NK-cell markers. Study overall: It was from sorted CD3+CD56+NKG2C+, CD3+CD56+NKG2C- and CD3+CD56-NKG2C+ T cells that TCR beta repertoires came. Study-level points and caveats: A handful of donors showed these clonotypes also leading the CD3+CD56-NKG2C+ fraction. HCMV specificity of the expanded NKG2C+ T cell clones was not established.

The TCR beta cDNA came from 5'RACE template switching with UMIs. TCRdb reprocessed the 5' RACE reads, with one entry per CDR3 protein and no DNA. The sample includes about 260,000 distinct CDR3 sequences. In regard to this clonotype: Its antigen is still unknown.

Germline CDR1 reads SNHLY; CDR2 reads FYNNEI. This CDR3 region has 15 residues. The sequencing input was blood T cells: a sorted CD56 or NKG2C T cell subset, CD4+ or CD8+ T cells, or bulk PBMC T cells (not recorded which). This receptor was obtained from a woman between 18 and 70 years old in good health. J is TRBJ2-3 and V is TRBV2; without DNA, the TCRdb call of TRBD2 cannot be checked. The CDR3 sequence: CASRGASGGTDTQYF.